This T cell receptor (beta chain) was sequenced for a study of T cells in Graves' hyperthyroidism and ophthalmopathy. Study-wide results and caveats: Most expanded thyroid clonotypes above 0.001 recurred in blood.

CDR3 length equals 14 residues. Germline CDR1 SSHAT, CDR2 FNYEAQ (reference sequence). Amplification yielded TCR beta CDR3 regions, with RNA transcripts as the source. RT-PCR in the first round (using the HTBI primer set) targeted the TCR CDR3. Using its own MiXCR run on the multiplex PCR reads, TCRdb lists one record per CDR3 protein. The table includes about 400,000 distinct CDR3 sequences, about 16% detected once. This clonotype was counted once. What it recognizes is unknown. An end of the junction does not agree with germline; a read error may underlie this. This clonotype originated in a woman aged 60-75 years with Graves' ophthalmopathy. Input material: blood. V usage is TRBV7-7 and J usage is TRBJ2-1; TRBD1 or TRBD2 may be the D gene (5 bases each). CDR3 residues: CASSLGPAYNEQFF. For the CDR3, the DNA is TGTGCTAGCAGCTTGGGACCAGCCTACAATGAGCAGTTCTTC.